This T cell receptor (beta chain) is from a study of cytomegalovirus exposure and HLA in healthy donors. Study-wide results and caveats: As was reported, the classifier diagnosed cytomegalovirus status with high specificity and sensitivity. The authors confirmed in vitro that a few CMV-associated chains were specific for CMV antigens.

The repertoire was sequenced with immunoSEQ multiplex PCR; TCRdb's copy has only in-frame clones and lacks some. The profile covers 280,000 or so clones, with around 87% appearing a single time and roughly 0.93% taken by the ten largest. In regard to this clone: As yet, its antigen is unknown.

Trimming removed 5 bases at V and 5 bases at J, with 15 bases between. Germline V CDR1 and CDR2: SGHTA, FQGNSA. The CDR3 totals 14 residues. The sample was PBMCs. This TCR was sampled from a woman between 18 and 29 years old in good health and CMV-seronegative. The chain carries TRBV7-2 and TRBJ2-5; TRBD1 might be the D (6 bases). CDR3: CASSHSGVGETQYF. CDR3 in DNA: TGTGCCAGCAGCCACTCAGGGGTAGGGGAGACCCAGTACTTC. The entire variable domain, with the rest obtained from reference TRBV7-2 and TRBJ2-5, is as follows: GAGVSQSPSNKVTEKGKDVELRCDPISGHTALYWYRQSLGQGLEFLIYFQGNSAPDKSGLPSDRFSAERTGGSVSTLTIQRTQQEDSAVYLCASSHSGVGETQYFGPGTRLLVL.